Presented here are 31 T cell receptor beta chains from one specimen sequenced in a study of control samples from healthy donors and cancer patients. This table comes from immunoSEQ multiplex PCR, and its TCRdb copy is limited to in-frame clones, with some not included. The sample yields 130,000 or so clones, 89% seen once. Sequenced: blood. Source of these receptors: a man aged 50 to 59 in good health.

This chain joins TRBV12-3 or TRBV12-4 and TRBJ2-7; D may be TRBD2 (5 bases). This CDR3 comprises 13 residues. V was clipped by 3 bases and J by 5 bases, with 11 bases between them. The CDR3 loop is CASSLTRRDEQYF. The CDR3 nucleotides are TGTGCCAGCAGTTTGACCCGGCGGGACGAGCAGTACTTC.

This sequence joins TRBV29-1 and TRBJ1-2; D may be TRBD1 (5 bases). CDR1 and CDR2 (germline): SQVTM, ANQGSEA. V lost 7 bases and J 2 bases, leaving 11 bases between the germline ends. The CDR3 consists of 12 residues. As DNA, the CDR3 is TGCAGCGCCGAGCAGGGCAACTATGGCTACACCTTC. Its translation is CSAEQGNYGYTF.

The chain has TRBV12-5 and TRBJ2-1, with D perhaps matching TRBD2 (7 bases). Germline CDR1 reads LGHNT; CDR2 reads FRNRAP. V lost 2 bases and J 2 bases, leaving 13 bases between the germline ends. The CDR3 runs to 16 residues. CDR3 coding DNA: TGTGCTAGTGGTTTGTACACGGGGGGCACCTACAATGAGCAGTTCTTC. Amino acids: CASGLYTGGTYNEQFF.

The chain combines TRBV19 with TRBJ1-2; D perhaps matches TRBD1 (6 bases). The V gene lost 7 bases and the J gene lost 6 bases, with 15 bases spanning the gap. Germline CDR1 and CDR2: LNHDA and SQIVND (reference sequence). The CDR3 covers 13 residues. DNA for the CDR3: TGTGCCAGTACCATGGGTACAGGGAATGGCTACACCTTC. Translation: CASTMGTGNGYTF.

This chain uses TRBV27 with TRBJ1-4; D not resolved. The CDR3 extends over 13 amino acids. V lost 6 bases to trimming and J lost 3 bases, with 8 bases between them. In germline, CDR1 is MNHEY, CDR2 SMNVEV (reference sequence). CDR3 loop: CASRRDPNEKLFF. CDR3 bases: TGTGCCAGCAGACGTGACCCTAATGAAAAACTGTTTTTT.

The chain has TRBV5-1 and TRBJ1-2; the match to TRBD1 covers 7 bases. V shed 4 bases, J shed 6 bases, and the junction held 6 bases outside the gene matches. Germline V lookup: CDR1 SGHRS, CDR2 YFSETQ. CDR3 length equals 13 residues. CDR3 sequence: CASSQGTGDGYTF. Written as DNA, the CDR3 is TGCGCCAGCAGCCAAGGAACAGGGGATGGCTACACCTTC. Full variable domain (remainder filled in from reference TRBV5-1 and TRBJ1-2): KAGVTQTPRYLIKTRGQQVTLSCSPISGHRSVSWYQQTPGQGLQFLFEYFSETQRNKGNFPGRFSGRQFSNSRSEMNVSTLELGDSALYLCASSQGTGDGYTFGSGTRLTVV.

This sequence joins TRBV18 and TRBJ1-4, with 8 nucleotides matching TRBD1. CDR1 KGHSH and CDR2 LQKENI come from the germline V gene. The CDR3 sequence is 14 residues long. The ends lost 4 bases at V and 4 bases at J; junction bases unmatched: 2. This CDR3 reads CASSRQGNNEKLFF. As DNA, the CDR3 is TGTGCCAGCTCACGACAGGGGAATAATGAAAAACTGTTTTTT.

The chain carries TRBV9 and TRBJ1-3; TRBD1 is a possible D gene (5 bases). The ends were cut back, 4 bases at V and 0 bases at J, with 20 bases in the middle. Looked up from germline, CDR1 is SGDLS and CDR2 is YYNGEE. CDR3 length equals 18 residues. CDR3 protein: CASSPRLLQAYSGNTIYF. The CDR3, as DNA: TGTGCCAGCAGCCCCCGTCTTTTACAGGCCTACTCTGGAAACACCATATATTTT.

In DNA form, the CDR3 reads TGTGCCAGCAGCCCCCGGACAGGGGGATCCTACGAGCAGTACTTC. Its protein product is CASSPRTGGSYEQYF. V usage is TRBV5-8 and J usage is TRBJ2-7, with 10 bases that match TRBD1. The CDR3 has 15 amino acids. CDR1 SGHTS and CDR2 YDEGEE come from the germline V gene. V trimming: 4 bases; J trimming: 1 base; junction bases outside the gene matches: 5.

This clone came up once. The chain combines TRBV6-2 or TRBV6-3 with TRBJ2-7; tentatively, D is TRBD2 (7 bases). Trimming took off 5 bases at V and 9 bases at J, with 20 bases between the two ends. Germline assignment: CDR1 MNHEY and CDR2 SVGEGT. This CDR3 contains 14 residues. This CDR3 is CASSELRGPLRQYF. CDR3 DNA sequence: TGTGCCAGCAGTGAGCTGCGGGGGCCGCTCAGGCAGTACTTC.

V and J are TRBV12-5 and TRBJ1-6, with D hard to call. CDR1 and CDR2 from the germline V gene are LGHNT and FRNRAP. CDR3 length equals 16 residues. Trimming cost V 2 bases and J 7 bases, with 15 bases left between them. The CDR3 protein is CASGLLGVGINSPLHF. The CDR3 DNA follows: TGTGCTAGTGGTTTGCTCGGGGTGGGGATCAATTCACCCCTCCACTTT.

V usage is TRBV6-6 and J usage is TRBJ2-5; D is ambiguous. Germline V gene sequence: CDR1 MNHNY, CDR2 SVGAGI (reference sequence). V lost 4 bases and J 1 base, leaving 4 bases between the germline ends. The CDR3 covers 12 residues. Written as DNA, the CDR3 is TGTGCCAGCAGTTCTATCCAAGAGACCCAGTACTTC. This translates into CASSSIQETQYF.

J is TRBJ1-1 and V is TRBV19; no clear D. V lost 3 bases and J lost 0, with 20 bases in between. The CDR3 sequence is 18 residues long. The germline V gene has CDR1 LNHDA and CDR2 SQIVND (reference sequence). The CDR3 reads CASSMSQAGVGMNTEAFF. In DNA form, the CDR3 reads TGTGCCAGTAGTATGAGTCAGGCGGGCGTCGGAATGAACACTGAAGCTTTCTTT.

The chain couples TRBV24-1 to TRBJ1-5; D might be TRBD1 (5 bases). The CDR3 has 13 amino acids. Trimming cost V 3 bases and J 6 bases, with 8 bases left between them. The germline CDR1 and CDR2 sequences are KGHDR and SFDVKD. CDR3 loop: CATSDGAGQPQHF. The CDR3 DNA reads TGTGCCACCAGTGATGGGGCGGGTCAGCCCCAGCATTTT.

The gene calls are TRBV9 and TRBJ1-1, with TRBD1 as a possible D gene (6 bases). The V gene lost 1 base and the J gene lost 8 bases, with 15 bases spanning the gap. The CDR3 covers 14 residues. Per the germline V gene, CDR1 is SGDLS and CDR2 is YYNGEE. The CDR3 DNA sequence: TGTGCCAGCAGCGTAAGGGGGGGCTCGGCCGAAGCTTTCTTT. Amino acid sequence: CASSVRGGSAEAFF. The full variable domain, with the rest looked up from reference TRBV9 and TRBJ1-1, is DSGVTQTPKHLITATGQRVTLRCSPRSGDLSVYWYQQSLDQGLQFLIQYYNGEERAKGNILERFSAQQFPDLHSELNLSSLELGDSALYFCASSVRGGSAEAFFGQGTRLTVV.

The rearrangement uses TRBV19 and TRBJ2-7, with 7 nucleotides matching TRBD1. Germline V gene data show CDR1 as LNHDA and CDR2 as SQIVND (reference sequence). After removal of 10 bases from V and 0 bases from J, the junction contained 6 bases not matched to a gene. The CDR3 contains 13 residues. As DNA, the CDR3 is TGTGCCACATCCAGGGGGACCTCCTACGAGCAGTACTTC. It specifies CATSRGTSYEQYF.

The chain carries TRBV11-2 and TRBJ2-5; D may be TRBD2 (7 bases). V was cut by 1 base and J by 1 base, with 13 bases left in between. The CDR3 totals 16 residues. Germline-derived CDR1 and CDR2 are SGHAT and FQNNGV. The CDR3 is CASSLAGGGPQETQYF. The CDR3 coding sequence is TGTGCCAGCAGCTTAGCTGGGGGGGGGCCCCAAGAGACCCAGTACTTC.

The chain has TRBV18 and TRBJ1-2, with D tentatively TRBD1 (5 bases). V was cut by 2 bases and J by 0 bases, with 10 bases left in between. The CDR3 spans 15 residues. From germline, CDR1 is KGHSH and CDR2 LQKENI. As DNA, the CDR3 is TGTGCCAGCTCACCAATGACAGAGACTAACTATGGCTACACCTTC. Protein product: CASSPMTETNYGYTF.

CDR3 protein: CASSRTSGNTDTQYF. The CDR3 coding sequence is TGTGCCAGTAGTAGAACTAGCGGAAACACAGATACGCAGTATTTT. V and J are TRBV19 and TRBJ2-3; 8 bases match TRBD2. The CDR3 covers 15 residues. Per the germline V gene, CDR1 is LNHDA and CDR2 is SQIVND (reference sequence). V was clipped by 4 bases and J by 2 bases; unmatched bases: 5.

The CDR3 coding sequence is TGTGCCAGCAGCCGCGGGGGGGCCCTGGAGACCCAGTACTTC. Translation: CASSRGGALETQYF. The rearrangement joins TRBV5-6 to TRBJ2-5, with 9 positions matching TRBD2. The CDR3 is 14 residues long. The germline gives CDR1 SGHDT, CDR2 YYEEEE. Losses at the gene ends were 4 bases for V and 5 bases for J; bases not matched to a gene: 6.

The chain joins TRBV19 to TRBJ2-5; possibly TRBD2 for D (6 bases). The V gene lost 4 bases and the J gene lost 5 bases, with 8 bases spanning the gap. Germline V CDR1 and CDR2: LNHDA, SQIVND (reference sequence). The CDR3 covers 12 residues. For the CDR3, the DNA is TGTGCCAGTAGTACAGGGAGGGAGACCCAGTACTTC. Amino acids: CASSTGRETQYF.

This chain connects TRBV27 to TRBJ2-4; D might be TRBD1 (6 bases). CDR1 and CDR2 from the germline V gene are MNHEY and SMNVEV (reference sequence). V lost 2 bases to trimming and J lost 6 bases, with 8 bases between them. The CDR3 is 13 amino acids. The CDR3 sequence is CASSLGRGNIQYF. As DNA, the CDR3 is TGTGCCAGCAGTTTAGGCAGGGGAAACATTCAGTACTTC.

CDR3 residues: CASSLQGWNTEAFF. DNA of the CDR3: TGTGCCAGCAGCTTACAGGGCTGGAACACTGAAGCTTTCTTT. This rearrangement joins TRBV11-2 to TRBJ1-1, with a weak D call TRBD1 (5 bases). From germline, CDR1 is SGHAT and CDR2 FQNNGV. Trimming removed 2 bases at V and 1 base at J, with 8 bases between. The CDR3 loop spans 14 amino acids.

V gene TRBV18 combines with J gene TRBJ1-4, with 7 bases that match TRBD1. The germline V gene has CDR1 KGHSH and CDR2 LQKENI. Germline trimming cut 2 bases from V and 7 bases from J; bases unmatched to any gene: 4. The CDR3 loop spans 14 amino acids. CDR3 sequence: CASSPIRDSEKLFF. DNA for the CDR3: TGTGCCAGCTCACCAATAAGGGACAGTGAAAAACTGTTTTTT.

The gene calls are TRBV14 and TRBJ1-1; a weak D match, TRBD1 (5 bases). The V and J ends lost 0 bases and 5 bases respectively, with 10 bases between them. CDR3 length equals 14 residues. The germline V gene has CDR1 SGHDN and CDR2 FVKESK. The CDR3 loop reads CASSQDRVKTEAFF. The CDR3 DNA follows: TGTGCCAGCAGCCAAGACAGGGTTAAGACTGAAGCTTTCTTT.

The V call is TRBV7-8, the J call TRBJ1-1; 9 bases map to TRBD1. CDR1 and CDR2 (germline): SGHVS, FQNEAQ. V dropped 4 bases and J dropped 10; count of bases not matched to a gene: 7. The CDR3 is 13 amino acids. The chain's CDR3 is CASSYRDRVVAFF. CDR3 bases: TGTGCCAGCAGCTACCGGGACAGGGTAGTAGCTTTCTTT.

The rearrangement links TRBV7-9 to TRBJ2-7; D is unresolved. V was trimmed by 3 bases and J by 0 bases, leaving 6 bases between them. The CDR3 has 13 residues. Per the germline V gene, CDR1 is SEHNR and CDR2 is FQNEAQ (reference sequence). The CDR3 nucleotides are TGTGCCAGCAGCTTCCTCAGCTCCTACGAGCAGTACTTC. Its translation: CASSFLSSYEQYF.

The chain joins TRBV6-5 to TRBJ1-5; D unresolved. Germline V CDR1 and CDR2: MNHEY, SVGAGI. The CDR3 has 11 amino acids. Trimming stripped 6 bases from V and 3 bases from J, with 3 bases between. The CDR3 here is CASRINQPQHF. CDR3 nucleotide sequence: TGTGCCAGCAGGATCAATCAGCCCCAGCATTTT.

This clone was counted once. V usage is TRBV2 and J usage is TRBJ2-1; 9 bases are shared with TRBD2. There are 16 residues in the CDR3. Germline V gene sequence: CDR1 SNHLY, CDR2 FYNNEI. The trim removed 6 bases at V and 8 bases at J, leaving 14 bases unmatched. Written as DNA, the CDR3 is TGTGCCAGCAGCCACGCTATTGGCGGGGGGGTCGATGAGCAGTTCTTC. Its protein is CASSHAIGGGVDEQFF.

The rearrangement joins TRBV27 to TRBJ1-2, with a possible D match to TRBD1 (6 bases). CDR1 is MNHEY, CDR2 SMNVEV, per germline (reference sequence). Trimming took off 5 bases at V and 3 bases at J, with 16 bases between the two ends. The CDR3 runs to 15 residues. The chain's CDR3 is CASSPWTDLDYGYTF. CDR3 bases: TGTGCCAGCAGTCCCTGGACAGATCTCGACTATGGCTACACCTTC.

J is TRBJ2-5 and V is TRBV5-1; 7 nucleotides line up with TRBD1. The CDR3 length is 16 residues. V trimming: 0 bases; J trimming: 3 bases; junction bases outside the gene matches: 8. Germline V lookup: CDR1 SGHRS, CDR2 YFSETQ. As DNA, the CDR3 is TGCGCCAGCAGCTTGGAAGAGGGGGCGCGGGAAGAGACCCAGTACTTC. Its translation: CASSLEEGAREETQYF.